This TCR beta chain was captured by sequencing in a study of regulatory T cells in long-lasting Graves disease. Study results and caveats: Having few samples may have compromised the accuracy. Persistent Graves' patients showed less TCR diversity than newly diagnosed ones.

The V segment lost 5 bases and the J segment 1 base; nucleotides outside the gene matches: 10. Germline CDR1 and CDR2: SGHAT and FQNNGV. This CDR3 is built from 16 residues. Time point in this sample: newly diagnosed GD, antithyroid drugs for less than 3 months. Construction of the TCR library relied on RNA isolated from PBMCs. A peripheral blood sample, roughly 8.5 milliliters in volume, was drawn into EDTA tubes. CDR3-region Arm-PCR and iRepertoire HTBI primers produced the TCR beta libraries. Each CDR3 protein is one row after TCRdb ran MiXCR on the multiplex PCR reads. In the table there are some 500,000 distinct CDR3 sequences, roughly 15% of which are singletons. This clonotype showed up many times. What it recognizes is unknown. The sample was also linked to a second study, of T cells in Graves' hyperthyroidism and ophthalmopathy.

The V call is TRBV11-2, the J call TRBJ1-2, with 7 bases that match TRBD1. The clonotype comes from a woman aged 35-65 years with Graves disease. The source material was peripheral blood mononuclear cells (PBMCs), sampled at new diagnosis, from a patient treated with antithyroid drugs. CDR3 DNA: TGTGCCAGCAGCACCGTCCAGGGACAGCTTAACTATGGCTACACCTTC. Residues: CASSTVQGQLNYGYTF. Full variable domain (rest looked up from reference TRBV11-2 and TRBJ1-2): EAGVAQSPRYKIIEKRQSVAFWCNPISGHATLYWYQQILGQGPKLLIQFQNNGVVDDSQLPKDRFSAERLKGVDSTLKIQPAKLEDSAVYLCASSTVQGQLNYGYTFGSGTRLTVV.